Given below is one T cell receptor beta chain in context. Its antigen target is currently unknown. Base qualities are not at hand, and no much larger clone is one base apart. This sample stems from a study of cytomegalovirus exposure and HLA in healthy donors (dated by TCRdb to 2016 to 2017). Concerning the study at large: An earlier analysis of approximately 640 of the donors reported approximately 290 Gb of sequence data and approximately 110 million unique TCR beta sequences from about 179 million T cells. The T cell repertoires of around 670 subjects were profiled by immunosequencing and related to cytomegalovirus serostatus. In addition to the first cohort of roughly 670 subjects, a separate validation cohort of 130 or so different subjects was used. To decide whether each TCR beta V gene segment behaved as functional or pseudogenic, an earlier analysis of 587 of the donors relied on high-throughput TCR beta sequencing. A later genetic analysis took genome-wide SNP genotypes for about 65% of the roughly 670 donors and used that subset as a discovery cohort. A later analysis re-examined previously published TCR beta repertoires from more than 650 donors and added high-resolution HLA genotyping to investigate patterns of TCR occurrence. Rather than drawing on any new phenotypic data, the later analysis identified candidate immune exposures from TCR beta sequences and the way those sequences occurred across donors. Alongside the repertoire data, information on donor age, sex, ethnicity and CMV serostatus was compiled. All discovery cohort repertoires had been generated using a single sequencing platform. High-throughput TCR immunosequencing, statistical association of individual TCRs with disease status, and machine learning were combined to predict cytomegalovirus infection status. The number of donors typed differed by locus, with about 629-640 for A, B, C, DRB1 and DQB1, roughly 520 for DQA1, about 610 for DPA1, and around 460 for DPB1. The aim of the study was to test whether cataloging public T cell receptors could identify signatures of past pathogen exposure. Four or five DR-DQ haplotypes were handled as single units for association and clustering, since linkage in the cohort was strong. An early release that covered roughly 600 HLA-typed donors contained approximately 320 gigabases of sequencing data and 85 million to 100 million unique TCR sequences. On average, around 200,000 unique TCR beta nucleotide sequences were sequenced per donor among several hundred genotyped donors of the cohort, with around 19% of those sequences being non-productive. The genetic ancestry cluster associated with self-reported Caucasian donors included 65% to 90% of the roughly 380 genotyped donors. HLA typing covered class I and class II loci at four-digit resolution.

Libraries were constructed by the immunoSEQ multiplex PCR assay. A mixture of 60 forward primers for TCR Vbeta segments and 13 reverse primers for TCR Jbeta segments was used in the multiplex PCR. The CDR3 region of rearranged TCR beta genes was amplified from genomic DNA with a multiplex PCR assay. On the Illumina HiSeq System, the amplified TCR beta libraries were sequenced as 87-base-pair reads. The original pipeline was this. A later analysis counted tens of millions of unique TCR beta chains across the 666 repertoires, and some 11 million of these chains were shared by at least two donors. To remove PCR and sequencing errors, raw reads were error-corrected and collapsed into unique sequences using a nearest-neighbor algorithm that merged closely related sequences. CDR3 sequences were aligned to IMGT reference sequences to assign V, D and J gene segments. Each retained sequence needed at least a six-nucleotide match to both a V gene segment and a J gene segment. Rearrangements were classified as productive when the CDR3 lacked stop codons and remained in frame with V and J, and all other rearrangements were classified as non-productive. CDR3 was defined according to IMGT convention as the region running from the second conserved V-encoded cysteine to the conserved J-encoded phenylalanine. In an earlier analysis of around 570 of the donors, sequences lacking an unambiguous match to a single V gene segment were excluded. In an earlier analysis of 450 to 750 of the donors, a V segment was called functional when productive rearrangements were above 56.7%, and segregating when the standard deviation between donors exceeded 5%. A statistical classification framework was developed to diagnose cytomegalovirus status using the catalog of TCR beta chain sequences. A later analysis assigned V and J genes by comparing TCR nucleotide sequences with IMGT/GENE-DB human TR gene sequences. In a later analysis, CDR3 sequences and most-parsimonious VDJ recombination scenarios were assigned using the TCRdist pipeline. In a later analysis, every TCR beta chain was defined by the combination of its CDR3 amino acid sequence and its V-gene family, and reads without a unique V-gene family were dropped. As a way to deal with suspected cross-contamination and a sequencing artifact, a later analysis dropped under 600 nucleotide sequences that were highly shared and had low generation probability. A later analysis calculated a clonal expansion index for each public chain from normalized within-repertoire ranks of inferred template counts. In a later analysis, generation probabilities were computed with a VDJ recombination model fitted to out-of-frame rearrangements, and the resulting probabilities were checked against IGoR. A later analysis scored TCR-TCR, TCR-HLA and TCR-CMV co-occurrence with hypergeometric tests, applying a repertoire-size bias correction to TCR pairs. To estimate false discovery rates, a later analysis permuted the HLA or CMV assignments 20 times. A later analysis grouped co-occurring TCRs with DBSCAN, adding TCRdist sequence similarity when clustering within HLA-allele-positive subsets. Co-occurrence clustering excluded repertoires with fewer than 30,000 or more than 120,000 public chains, plus five with anomalous nucleotide sharing. Here the immuneACCESS table is served through TCRdb, limited to in-frame sequences with V and J called. Missing clones are a known gap in these copies; in checked studies unresolved V genes cover under half, and the rest lacks a known reason. V and J calls plus clone size are reproduced from that table; the DNA served to infer D and trimming. The sample contains 250,000 to 350,000 clones, 75% to 90% of them found a single time. Clones ranked in the top ten supply about 0.29% of the sample.

From the cysteine up to the phenylalanine, the CDR3 has a length of 13 residues. Here the CDR3 DNA is all that survives: 39 bases in frame from base 1. The germline V gene (reference sequence) gives CDR1 as GTSNPN and CDR2 as SVGIG. V gives up 4 bases and J gives up 4 bases, and the segment between their germline ends measures 10 bases. What the study reported, not specific to this receptor: In a later analysis, HLA-associated TCR beta chains were found to be more clonally expanded and to have lower generation probabilities than equally common non-associated chains. According to a later analysis, parvovirus B19, influenza, CMV and Epstein-Barr virus appeared linked to several top co-occurrence clusters. According to a later analysis, most CMV-associated TCR beta chains appeared to be HLA-restricted, and the HLA associations seemed to be driven largely by CMV exposure. The cohort was sequenced for TCR beta chains only, and without alpha or paired-chain data the features that could be detected were limited. In a later analysis, TCR association rates were found to vary across HLA loci, with the most associated TCRs seen for DRB1 alleles and the fewest for HLA-C alleles. In the study, around 160 TCR beta chains were listed as associated with cytomegalovirus. A further reported finding was that TCR beta sequences accurately predicted the HLA-A and HLA-B alleles for most subjects in the first cohort. Across donors, most TCR sequences were observed very rarely, whereas some public TCRs were present in many individuals. In an earlier analysis of around 600 of the donors, most TCR beta V segments appeared in productive rearrangements about 87% or about 30% of the time, broadly matching IMGT annotations. In a later genetic analysis, a missense DCLRE1C variant was associated with V-gene and J-gene trimming of TCR beta chains, and the association was replicated in an independent cohort. In vitro tests confirmed that a few of the cytomegalovirus-associated TCR beta chains recognize cytomegalovirus antigens. A group of highly shared sequence variants was considered likely to be a technical artifact of the sequencing pipeline. The authors suggested that the approach could potentially be generalized to other disease states and immunological phenotypes. When HLA alleles, especially DR and DQ, strongly co-occurred, TCR associations were difficult to assign to individual alleles. Because the 87-base-pair reads could not distinguish some IMGT-functional V segments, including TRBV6-2 and TRBV6-3, those segments were excluded. CMV serostatus was the only immune exposure information available for the cohort. HLA typing was unavailable for some donors at each locus, so association tests used only the typed subset. Correlated functional status among segregating V segments might be attributable to linkage disequilibrium, but an unknown experimental factor could not be ruled out. Roughly uniform sequencing depth across donors was assumed in presence/absence analyses, although this assumption may not hold. Cytomegalovirus status was reported to be diagnosed by the classifier with high specificity and sensitivity in both the original and validation cohorts. Compared with the roughly 600-donor mean, donors in an Asian-associated ancestry cluster had fewer N-insertions in productive TCRs, according to a later genetic analysis. Seventeen rarely observed V segments, including chromosome 9 orphons, were excluded from the earlier analysis of approximately 600 of the donors because counts were too low. At a false discovery rate of 0.05, a later analysis linked 15,000 to 20,000 TCR beta sequences to specific HLA alleles.

The cohort consisted of some 670 healthy bone marrow donors. At the time of sampling, all cohort members were nominally healthy, though unrecorded immune exposures were likely present. The donor tested CMV seronegative and was one of the 352 seronegative cohort members. A peripheral blood sample was collected from each donor, and TCR beta sequencing was performed on peripheral blood mononuclear cells. The Qiagen DNeasy Blood Extraction Kit was used to extract genomic DNA from the blood cell samples. This sequence uses TRBV30 and TRBJ1-4, with a weak D call of TRBD1 (5 bases match). The material sequenced was PBMCs. The sequence came from a girl aged 2-10 years in good health and CMV-seronegative. CDR3 reads: CAWTNGGNEKLFF. The DNA sequence follows: TGTGCCTGGACTAACGGGGGTAATGAAAAACTGTTTTTT.